This T cell receptor (beta chain) emerged from a study of response to subunit inactivated influenza vaccine (dated by TCRdb to the late 2010s). Concerning the study at large: Deep quantitative T cell receptor repertoire profiling was used in the study to track responses to a trivalent subunit inactivated influenza vaccine.

The V end loses 5 bases and the J end loses 2 bases, and a stretch of 15 bases separates them. The cysteine opens and the phenylalanine closes a CDR3 of 14 amino acids. Only the CDR3 region is kept as DNA, spanning 42 bases read in frame from base 1. CDR1 and CDR2, per the germline V gene (reference sequence), are GTSNPN and SVGIG. This clonotype has only a few counts. Its antigen is not yet known. Qualities for individual bases were not recorded, and no much larger clone is one base off. Broad study findings and their caveats: According to the authors, only a limited number of new T cells may be recruited by each seasonal influenza vaccination.

Libraries were constructed by RT-PCR. TCRdb lists the instrument as Illumina HiSeq 2500. TCRdb trimmed the raw reads at Q25, called clones with MiXCR and kept productive beta chains. Each entry merges the rows of one CDR3 protein and shows their most common DNA and genes. Here the sample has 500,000 to 600,000 distinct CDR3 sequences; roughly 12% occur a single time. Approximately 11% of the sample is taken by the ten largest. These records were also assigned to another study, of T cells expressing NK-cell markers. Reported in the second study: TCR beta cDNA libraries were made by 5'RACE template switching that added a universal primer site and unique molecular identifiers. TCR beta-chain repertoires were profiled in sorted CD3+CD56+NKG2C+, CD3+CD56+NKG2C- and CD3+CD56-NKG2C+ T-cell subsets from eight donors. Of the eight sequenced donors, seven were found to be HCMV-seropositive and one was found to be HCMV-seronegative. To restrict sorting to alphabetaTCR-expressing T cells, an anti-gammadeltaTCR antibody was added in several experiments. For about 6 donors, the dominant CD3+CD56+NKG2C+ clonotypes were among the top 10 CD8+ clonotypes and accounted for roughly 1.0-8% of CD8+ T cells. Those dominant clonotypes were again the most abundant among CD3+CD56-NKG2C+ cells in a few donors, at about 28.3-60.1%. Whether the expanded NKG2C-expressing T cell clones were specific for HCMV antigens remained unclear. The eight sequenced donors were randomly selected healthy volunteers, three men and five women. HCMV-specific IgG was detected in serum with a commercial ELISA kit to determine HCMV serostatus. Ficoll density gradient centrifugation was used to isolate peripheral blood mononuclear cells from blood. For over 5 donors, bulk peripheral blood T-cell repertoires were additionally sequenced from unsorted PBMC. cDNA synthesis was primed from the TCR beta constant segment, followed by two successive PCR amplification steps. Libraries were sequenced as 2 x 150 bp reads on Illumina HiSeq 2000/2500, MiSeq or NextSeq. Reads were demultiplexed and grouped by UMI with MIGEC, and clonotypes were assembled and quantified with MiTCR. To exclude erroneous sequences, any TCR cDNA sequence not supported by at least two reads was discarded. The tcR package was used for downstream repertoire analysis, and clonotypes were matched across fractions by CDR3 nucleotide sequence plus V segment. VDJmatch was used to annotate antigen specificity against VDJdb, with one amino acid substitution in CDR3 allowed.

The source was PBMCs from blood, collected on the day of vaccination. In this chain, TRBV30 is recombined with TRBJ1-2; 5 matching bases give a weak D call of TRBD1. The clonotype originates from a man aged 45 to 65 who received an inactivated influenza vaccine. Donor details come from another sample of the same person, matched by shared clones. The CDR3 region has the sequence CAWGGLQTNYGYTF. Read as DNA, the sequence is TGTGCCTGGGGGGGATTACAGACAAACTATGGCTACACCTTC.